Listed here are 22 T cell receptor beta chains from one sample, sequenced in a study of beta chain features in type 1 diabetes. Whole-study results and caveats: Within each of all four CD4+ subsets, Type 1 diabetes patients had TCRB CDR3s that were moderately but significantly shorter.

No antigens are known for them. Sequenced material consisted of expressed TCRB transcripts (all of the isolated RNA was reverse transcribed). Produced via immunoSEQ multiplex PCR; TCRdb's table is partial and in-frame only. The data contain approximately 270,000 clones, approximately 14% of them singletons. Sequences were obtained from naive CD4+ T cells from blood. The receptors originated from a young man with type 1 diabetes.

This chain uses TRBV9 with TRBJ2-5; 8 bases fit TRBD2. The junction had 7 bases not matched to a gene; V was cut back by 1 base and J by 5 bases. CDR3 length: 15 residues. Germline-derived CDR1 and CDR2 are SGDLS and YYNGEE. CDR3 DNA sequence: TGTGCCAGCAGCGTAACGTGGGAGCGGGGGGAGACCCAGTACTTC. It specifies CASSVTWERGETQYF.

A few counts support this clone. The gene calls are TRBV20-1 and TRBJ2-1; D perhaps matches TRBD1 (5 bases). The V end lost 1 base, the J end lost 12 bases, and 10 bases lay between the germline ends. Germline CDR1 reads DFQATT; CDR2 reads SNEGSKA (reference sequence). The CDR3 runs to 11 residues. In DNA form, the CDR3 reads TGCAGTGCTAGAGTCAATAGGGGGCAGTTCTTC. Translation gives CSARVNRGQFF.

This clone was picked up a small number of times. The V call is TRBV6-6, the J call TRBJ1-5; D remains ambiguous. Germline CDR1 is MNHNY and CDR2 is SVGAGI (reference sequence). Deletions cut 7 bases from V and 0 bases from J, with 10 bases between. CDR3 size: 14 residues. The CDR3 coding sequence is TGTGCCAGCAATTATATGTATAGCAATCAGCCCCAGCATTTT. As protein: CASNYMYSNQPQHF.

This chain uses TRBV28 with TRBJ2-7; no firm D call. Germline V CDR1 and CDR2: MDHEN, SYDVKM. Trimming cost V 5 bases and J 2 bases, with 10 bases left between them. This CDR3 contains 13 residues. The chain's CDR3 is CASSPPLAYEQYF. For the CDR3, the DNA is TGTGCCAGCAGTCCCCCCCTAGCCTACGAGCAGTACTTC.

This clone has more than one count but fewer than ten. The chain couples TRBV7-2 to TRBJ1-2, with TRBD1 as a possible D gene (5 bases). CDR3 length: 13 amino acids. Germline assignment: CDR1 SGHTA and CDR2 FQGNSA. V was cut by 5 bases and J by 3 bases, with 10 bases left in between. CDR3 region: CASSPRVHYGYTF. The CDR3 coding sequence is TGTGCCAGCAGCCCCAGGGTTCACTATGGCTACACCTTC.

This clone was found a few times. This chain uses TRBV7-3 with TRBJ2-5, with a tentative D call TRBD2 (5 bases). The germline V gene encodes CDR1 SGHTA and CDR2 FQGTGA. This CDR3 is built from 15 residues. The ends were cut back, 5 bases at V and 5 bases at J, with 18 bases in the middle. The CDR3 DNA is TGTGCCAGCAGCCTGAGACGGAGGCTGGTCGAGACCCAGTACTTC. As protein: CASSLRRRLVETQYF.

This clone is a singleton in its sample. The chain links TRBV28 to TRBJ1-5; D uncertain. Germline-derived CDR1 and CDR2 are MDHEN and SYDVKM. V was clipped by 6 bases and J by 3 bases, with 9 bases between them. The CDR3 loop spans 13 amino acids. The CDR3 protein is CASRMEPNQPQHF. The DNA of the CDR3 is TGTGCCAGCAGAATGGAGCCCAATCAGCCCCAGCATTTT.

This clone has a handful of counts. This rearrangement joins TRBV27 to TRBJ1-4, with a possible D match to TRBD1 (5 bases). The CDR3 is 12 amino acids. V dropped 6 bases and J dropped 8 bases, with 10 bases sitting between them. The germline CDR1 and CDR2 sequences are MNHEY and SMNVEV (reference sequence). The CDR3, as DNA: TGTGCCAGCAGCTATAAGGGGGAAAAACTGTTTTTT. Translating it yields CASSYKGEKLFF.

The CDR3 DNA reads TGTGCCAGTAGGGACCGGGACAGGTCTTCCTACGAGCAGTACTTC. Translating it yields CASRDRDRSSYEQYF. V is TRBV19 and J is TRBJ2-7; 8 nucleotides align to TRBD1. This CDR3 has 15 residues. Germline CDR1 and CDR2: LNHDA and SQIVND (reference sequence). V was pared by 6 bases and J by 1 base, with 8 bases of the junction left unmatched.

This clone was seen a few times. V and J are TRBV19 and TRBJ2-1; 12 nucleotides agree with TRBD2. This CDR3 contains 14 residues. V lost 5 bases and J lost 5; bases outside the gene matches: 1. The germline V gene encodes CDR1 LNHDA and CDR2 SQIVND (reference sequence). The CDR3 protein is CASSWTSGNNEQFF. The CDR3 DNA is TGTGCCAGTAGTTGGACTAGCGGGAACAATGAGCAGTTCTTC.

V is TRBV4-2 and J is TRBJ2-1; tentative D call: TRBD2 (6 bases). V lost 1 base and J lost 8, with 12 bases in between. This CDR3 has 14 residues. Germline V CDR1 and CDR2: LGHNA, YNFKEQ. The DNA for the CDR3 is TGTGCCAGCAGCCAAGTAAATCCTAGCGATGAGCAGTTCTTC. Translation gives CASSQVNPSDEQFF.

This rearrangement joins TRBV7-6 to TRBJ2-5; possibly TRBD2 for D (5 bases). The CDR3 consists of 15 residues. The germline V gene encodes CDR1 SGHVS and CDR2 FNYEAQ. Trimming took off 3 bases at V and 5 bases at J, with 16 bases between the two ends. The CDR3 reads CASSFTTSGPETQYF. The DNA of the CDR3 is TGTGCCAGCAGCTTCACCACCAGCGGTCCGGAGACCCAGTACTTC.

V gene TRBV7-9 combines with J gene TRBJ2-1; TRBD2 aligns across 9 bases. Germline V gene lookup returns CDR1 SEHNR and CDR2 FQNEAQ (reference sequence). CDR3 length equals 19 residues. The ends lost 6 bases at V and 0 bases at J; junction bases unmatched: 15. The CDR3 sequence: CASSFILTSGSSSYNEQFF. CDR3 DNA sequence: TGTGCCAGCAGTTTTATACTGACTAGCGGATCCAGCTCCTACAATGAGCAGTTCTTC.

In its sample, this clone was seen a few times. V is TRBV4-3 and J is TRBJ2-2; D ambiguous. The CDR3 extends over 11 amino acids. Germline assignment: CDR1 LGHNA and CDR2 YSLEER. Trimming removed 4 bases from V and 8 bases from J, with 5 bases in between. CDR3 protein: CASSRPGELFF. CDR3 DNA sequence: TGCGCCAGCAGCCGTCCGGGGGAGCTGTTTTTT.

The J gene is TRBJ2-3, the V gene TRBV18; D is possibly TRBD2 (5 bases). Trimming removed 1 base from V and 2 bases from J, with 13 bases in between. Germline CDR1 is KGHSH and CDR2 is LQKENI. This CDR3 region has 16 residues. In nucleotides, the CDR3 is TGTGCCAGCTCACCACGAGCGGCCGGGAACACAGATACGCAGTATTTT. Its translation is CASSPRAAGNTDTQYF. Using reference TRBV18 and TRBJ2-3 for the parts outside the CDR3, the full variable domain is NAGVMQNPRHLVRRRGQEARLRCSPMKGHSHVYWYRQLPEEGLKFMVYLQKENIIDESGMPKERFSAEFPKEGPSILRIQQVVRGDSAAYFCASSPRAAGNTDTQYFGPGTRLTVL.

This clone appeared a few times. CDR3 protein: CAISDGTYSYEQYF. CDR3 sequence (DNA): TGTGCCATCAGTGATGGGACATATTCCTACGAGCAGTACTTC. This rearrangement joins TRBV10-3 to TRBJ2-7, with a weak D call TRBD1 (6 bases). V was shortened by 3 bases and J by 1 base, with 10 bases between the two germline ends. CDR3 size: 14 residues. Looked up from germline, CDR1 is ENHRY and CDR2 is SYGVKD.

The gene calls are TRBV27 and TRBJ2-2; TRBD2 aligns across 8 bases. Trimming cost V 8 bases and J 5 bases; bases outside gene matches: 7. CDR3 length: 14 amino acids. CDR1 is MNHEY and CDR2 is SMNVEV in the germline V gene (reference sequence). The CDR3 loop is CASGFAGGTGELFF. The CDR3 DNA sequence: TGTGCCAGCGGATTCGCGGGGGGAACCGGGGAGCTGTTTTTT.

V usage is TRBV5-4 and J usage is TRBJ1-1, with TRBD1 identical over 7 bases. The V and J ends lost 0 bases and 3 bases, in that order; junction bases with no gene match: 8. The germline V gene has CDR1 SGHNT and CDR2 YYREEE (reference sequence). There are 16 residues in the CDR3. CDR3 protein: CASSLGPGQRDTEAFF. In DNA, the CDR3 is TGTGCCAGCAGCTTGGGCCCGGGACAGAGGGACACTGAAGCTTTCTTT. The entire variable domain, with the rest obtained from reference TRBV5-4 and TRBJ1-1, is as follows: ETGVTQSPTHLIKTRGQQVTLRCSSQSGHNTVSWYQQALGQGPQFIFQYYREEENGRGNFPPRFSGLQFPNYSSELNVNALELDDSALYLCASSLGPGQRDTEAFFGQGTRLTVV.

The sample holds many counts of this clone. The chain employs TRBV4-2 and TRBJ2-1; no firm D call. The CDR3 runs to 12 residues. Germline CDR1 and CDR2: LGHNA and YNFKEQ. Trimming took 4 bases from V and 8 from J, leaving 9 bases between them. CDR3 loop: CASSLLMDEQFF. The CDR3 DNA reads TGTGCCAGCAGCCTACTGATGGATGAGCAGTTCTTC.

In this sample, this clone turned up a few times. The chain combines TRBV7-9 with TRBJ2-1; D is ambiguous. Trimming removed 5 bases from V and 7 bases from J, with 15 bases in between. Per the germline V gene, CDR1 is SEHNR and CDR2 is FQNEAQ (reference sequence). This CDR3 comprises 14 residues. The CDR3 spells CASSHHSMLNEQFF. CDR3 nucleotides: TGTGCCAGCAGCCACCATAGCATGCTTAATGAGCAGTTCTTC.

This clone has only a few counts. The chain carries TRBV12-5 and TRBJ2-7, with 9 bases fitting TRBD1. Germline V gene data show CDR1 as LGHNT and CDR2 as FRNRAP. The CDR3 runs 14 residues. With 5 bases clipped from V and 3 bases from J, the junction kept 5 bases outside the gene matches. The CDR3 DNA follows: TGTGCTAGTGGTCCGGGACAGGGTAGCTACGAGCAGTACTTC. Protein product: CASGPGQGSYEQYF.

This clone was detected a few times. The V gene is TRBV29-1, the J gene TRBJ2-7; no firm D call. V was trimmed by 6 bases and J by 1 base, leaving 10 bases between them. The germline V gene encodes CDR1 SQVTM and CDR2 ANQGSEA. CDR3 length: 12 amino acids. The CDR3 here is CSVQNLSYEQYF. The DNA of the CDR3 is TGCAGCGTACAGAACCTATCCTACGAGCAGTACTTC.